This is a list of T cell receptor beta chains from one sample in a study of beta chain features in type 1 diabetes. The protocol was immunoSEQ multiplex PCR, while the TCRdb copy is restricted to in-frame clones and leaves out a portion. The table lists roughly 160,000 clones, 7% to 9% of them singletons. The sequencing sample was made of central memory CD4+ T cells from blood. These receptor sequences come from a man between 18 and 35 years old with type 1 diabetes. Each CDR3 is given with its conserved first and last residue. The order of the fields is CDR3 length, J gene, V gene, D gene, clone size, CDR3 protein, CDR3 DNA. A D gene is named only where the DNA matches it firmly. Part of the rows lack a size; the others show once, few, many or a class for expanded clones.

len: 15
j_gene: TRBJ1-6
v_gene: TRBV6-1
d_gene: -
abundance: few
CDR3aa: CASKTLTGFGSPLHF
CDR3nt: TGTGCCAGCAAAACATTAACAGGGTTTGGTTCACCCCTCCACTTT

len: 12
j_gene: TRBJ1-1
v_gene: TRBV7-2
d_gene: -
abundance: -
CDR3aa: CASSLEWGGAFF
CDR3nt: TGTGCCAGCAGCTTAGAATGGGGAGGAGCTTTCTTT

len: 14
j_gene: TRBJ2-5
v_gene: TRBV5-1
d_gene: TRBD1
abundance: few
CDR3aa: CASSGQGSQETQYF
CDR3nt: TGCGCCAGCAGCGGACAGGGGTCGCAGGAGACCCAGTACTTC

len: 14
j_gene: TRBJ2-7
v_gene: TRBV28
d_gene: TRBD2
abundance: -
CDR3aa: CASNESGRVDEQYF
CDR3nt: TGTGCCAGCAATGAGAGCGGGAGGGTTGACGAGCAGTACTTC

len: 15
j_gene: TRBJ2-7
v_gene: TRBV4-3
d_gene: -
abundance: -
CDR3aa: CASSQAVADYYEQYF
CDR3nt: TGCGCCAGCAGCCAGGCCGTCGCGGACTACTACGAGCAGTACTTC

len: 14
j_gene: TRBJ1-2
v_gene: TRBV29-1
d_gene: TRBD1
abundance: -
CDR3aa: CSVVDDRGLEGYTF
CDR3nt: TGCAGCGTTGTGGATGACAGGGGCCTCGAGGGCTACACCTTC

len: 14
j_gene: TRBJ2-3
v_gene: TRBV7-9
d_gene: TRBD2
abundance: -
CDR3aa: CASSVGGAADTQYF
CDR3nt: TGTGCCAGCAGCGTCGGGGGGGCCGCAGATACGCAGTATTTT

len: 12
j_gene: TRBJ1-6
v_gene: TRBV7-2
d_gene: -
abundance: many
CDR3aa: CASSSLQSPLHF
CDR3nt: TGTGCCAGCAGCTCACTGCAATCACCCCTCCACTTT

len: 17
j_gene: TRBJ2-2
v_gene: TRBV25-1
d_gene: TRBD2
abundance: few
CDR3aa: CASSGTSGGGDTGELFF
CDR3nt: TGTGCCAGCAGTGGAACTAGCGGGGGAGGGGACACCGGGGAGCTGTTTTTT

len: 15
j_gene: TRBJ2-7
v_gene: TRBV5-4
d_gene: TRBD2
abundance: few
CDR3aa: CASSLGTSGTYEQYF
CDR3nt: TGTGCCAGCAGCTTGGGGACTAGCGGTACCTACGAGCAGTACTTC

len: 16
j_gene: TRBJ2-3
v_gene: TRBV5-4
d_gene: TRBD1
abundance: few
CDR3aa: CASSLGGQGFTDTQYF
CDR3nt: TGTGCCAGCAGCTTGGGGGGACAGGGGTTCACAGATACGCAGTATTTT

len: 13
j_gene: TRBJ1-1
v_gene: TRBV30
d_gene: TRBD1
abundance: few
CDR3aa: CAWGRQGSTEAFF
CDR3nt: TGTGCCTGGGGCAGACAGGGGAGCACTGAAGCTTTCTTT

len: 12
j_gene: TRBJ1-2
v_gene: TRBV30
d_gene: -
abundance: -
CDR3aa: CACQREGRGYTF
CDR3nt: TGTGCCTGCCAGAGGGAGGGACGGGGCTACACCTTC

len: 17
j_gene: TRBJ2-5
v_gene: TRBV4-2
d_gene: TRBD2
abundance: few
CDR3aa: CASSQDRGQAGGETQYF
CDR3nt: TGTGCCAGCAGCCAAGATCGGGGGCAAGCGGGAGGGGAGACCCAGTACTTC

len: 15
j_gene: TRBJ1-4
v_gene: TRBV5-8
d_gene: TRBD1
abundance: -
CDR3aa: CASSLGQGENEKLFF
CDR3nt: TGTGCCAGCAGCTTGGGACAGGGCGAAAATGAAAAACTGTTTTTT

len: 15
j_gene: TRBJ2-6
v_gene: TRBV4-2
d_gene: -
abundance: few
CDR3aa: CASSQALGTANVLTF
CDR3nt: TGTGCCAGCAGCCAAGCACTCGGGACAGCCAACGTCCTGACTTTC

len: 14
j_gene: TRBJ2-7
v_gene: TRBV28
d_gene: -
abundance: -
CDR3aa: CASSLLGQPYEQYF
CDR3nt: TGTGCCAGCAGTTTATTGGGACAACCCTACGAGCAGTACTTC

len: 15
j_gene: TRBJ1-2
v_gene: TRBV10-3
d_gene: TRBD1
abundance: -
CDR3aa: CAISEGTGLPYGYTF
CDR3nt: TGTGCCATCAGTGAGGGGACAGGGCTCCCCTATGGCTACACCTTC